This TCR beta chain was recorded in a study of T cell responses to AZD1222 COVID-19 vaccine. In regard to this clone: Antigen: not known.

Study-wide findings and caveats: Dominant CD4 TCR responses targeted spike regions 160-218 and 743-854. Clonal diversity may have been underestimated in mostly white British donors. Spike-specific TCR breadth and depth both grew after two AZD1222 doses. In the spike-specific TCR repertoire, nearly half reportedly target unmutated variant regions.

Germline CDR1 SGHAT, CDR2 FQNNGV. V dropped 5 bases and J dropped 9 bases, with 17 bases sitting between them. The CDR3 is made up of 14 amino acids. Method: immunoSEQ multiplex PCR; TCRdb's copy keeps in-frame clones and lacks some. In the table there are 150,000 to 170,000 clones, roughly 90% of which are singletons. The sequenced sample was peripheral blood, obtained on day 0 of AZD1222 vaccination. This chain uses TRBV11-2 with TRBJ2-1; D tentatively fits TRBD1 or TRBD2 (5 bases each). The TCR originated in an adult in good health. CDR3 DNA: TGTGCCAGCAGCCGTGGGGCTGCGGCGGGTGAGCAGTTCTTC. Translating it yields CASSRGAAAGEQFF.